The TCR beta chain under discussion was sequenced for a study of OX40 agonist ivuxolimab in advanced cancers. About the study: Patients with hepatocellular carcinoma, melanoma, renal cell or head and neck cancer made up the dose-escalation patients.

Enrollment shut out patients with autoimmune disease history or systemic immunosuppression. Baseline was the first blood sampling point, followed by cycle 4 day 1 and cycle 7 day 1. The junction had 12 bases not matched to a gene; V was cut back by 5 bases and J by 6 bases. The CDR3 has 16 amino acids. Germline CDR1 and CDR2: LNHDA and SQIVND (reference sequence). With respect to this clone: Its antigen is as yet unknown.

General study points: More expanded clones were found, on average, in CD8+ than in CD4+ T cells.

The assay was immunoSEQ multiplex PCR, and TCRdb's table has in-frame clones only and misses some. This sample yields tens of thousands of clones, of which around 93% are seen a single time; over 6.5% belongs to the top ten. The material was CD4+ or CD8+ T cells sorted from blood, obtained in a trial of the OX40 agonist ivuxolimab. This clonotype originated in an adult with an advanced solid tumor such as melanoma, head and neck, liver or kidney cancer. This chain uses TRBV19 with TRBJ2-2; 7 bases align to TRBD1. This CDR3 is CASSPRTGTVAGELFF. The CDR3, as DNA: TGTGCCAGTAGTCCTCGGACAGGTACCGTGGCCGGGGAGCTGTTTTTT.